The text below deals with one T cell receptor (beta chain). Its specificity is not known. Libraries were made from TCR beta cDNA, and they carried unique molecular identifiers. Via MiXCR, TCRdb re-called the PCR reads, giving one row per CDR3 protein. The sample has roughly 650,000 distinct CDR3 sequences, over 45% seen once. This entry is derived from a study of post-analysis software for immune sequencing data. Study-level findings and limits: When patients were compared with controls, 5 or 6 TRBV segments were more frequent, TRBV5-6, TRBV5-1 and TRBV20-1 among them.

The CDR3 has 13 amino acids. Trimming shortened V by 0 bases and J by 7 bases, and 10 bases separated the two germline ends. Germline V gives CDR1 MNHEY, CDR2 SVGAGI. The chain uses TRBV6-5 and TRBJ2-7; a possible D gene is TRBD1 (5 bases). The sample consisted of blood. The TCR comes from a girl aged 2-10 years with multiple sclerosis. The CDR3 sequence is CASSYSGLREQYF. In nucleotides, the CDR3 is TGTGCCAGCAGTTACTCGGGGCTACGGGAGCAGTACTTC.